The 27 T cell receptor beta chains given below trace back to one sample, sequenced in a study of PD-1 blockade in classical Hodgkin lymphoma. The time point here: cycle 4 day 1 (C4D1), after around six weeks of nivolumab. After autologous stem cell transplantation all patients relapsed, and prior brentuximab vedotin exposure differed between cohorts. The authors purified CD4+ T cells from thawed PBMCs by magnetic negative selection. The repertoire was sequenced with immunoSEQ multiplex PCR; TCRdb's copy has only in-frame clones and lacks some. The table lists under 30,000 clones, around 87% of them singletons. The sequenced sample was CD4+ T cells from blood, obtained before the fourth cycle of nivolumab. Source of these receptors: a human donor with classical Hodgkin lymphoma.

The chain couples TRBV5-4 to TRBJ2-7, with a possible D match to TRBD2 (7 bases). V lost 4 bases to trimming and J lost 2 bases, with 16 bases between them. The CDR3 totals 15 residues. Germline lookup yields CDR1 SGHNT and CDR2 YYREEE (reference sequence). The CDR3 sequence is CASSPKGEGPYEQYF. Written as DNA, the CDR3 is TGTGCCAGCAGCCCTAAGGGGGAGGGCCCCTACGAGCAGTACTTC.

The V and J genes are TRBV28 and TRBJ1-4; the match to TRBD1 covers 8 bases. Germline trimming cut 10 bases from V and 5 bases from J; bases unmatched to any gene: 6. The CDR3 length is 13 residues. Germline values: CDR1 MDHEN, CDR2 SYDVKM. As DNA, the CDR3 is TGTGCCACCCCTACAGGGGGGAATGAAAAACTGTTTTTT. Its protein is CATPTGGNEKLFF.

V is TRBV2 and J is TRBJ2-3, with 9 nucleotides matching TRBD2. Germline V CDR1 and CDR2: SNHLY, FYNNEI. J was trimmed by 2 bases and V by 3 bases; bases with no gene match: 6. There are 16 residues in the CDR3. DNA for the CDR3: TGTGCCAGCAGTGAGGGGGCGGGGGGGCCCACAGATACGCAGTATTTT. Translated, it gives CASSEGAGGPTDTQYF.

The rearrangement links TRBV6-4 to TRBJ2-2; D call uncertain. The CDR3 has 16 amino acids. V was clipped by 2 bases and J by 0 bases, with 10 bases between them. Germline CDR1 MRHNA, CDR2 SNTAGT. CDR3 residues: CASSDPPWTNTGELFF. The CDR3 DNA is TGTGCCAGCAGTGACCCTCCGTGGACGAACACCGGGGAGCTGTTTTTT.

J is TRBJ2-3 and V is TRBV11-2; TRBD2 matches 7 bases. CDR1 and CDR2 (germline): SGHAT, FQNNGV. CDR3 size: 19 residues. J lost 0 bases, V lost 2 bases, and 14 bases had no gene match. This CDR3 is CASSLPSAWGGSSTDTQYF. The DNA for the CDR3 is TGTGCCAGCAGCTTACCCTCTGCGTGGGGGGGATCTAGCACAGATACGCAGTATTTT. Using reference TRBV11-2 and TRBJ2-3 for the parts outside the CDR3, the full variable domain is EAGVAQSPRYKIIEKRQSVAFWCNPISGHATLYWYQQILGQGPKLLIQFQNNGVVDDSQLPKDRFSAERLKGVDSTLKIQPAKLEDSAVYLCASSLPSAWGGSSTDTQYFGPGTRLTVL.

This clone has just a few counts. This sequence joins TRBV19 and TRBJ1-5; D is uncertain. V was shortened by 3 bases and J by 4 bases, with 10 bases between the two germline ends. Germline values: CDR1 LNHDA, CDR2 SQIVND (reference sequence). This CDR3 is built from 14 residues. DNA of the CDR3: TGTGCCAGTAGTATTCATCCAGAAAATCAGCCCCAGCATTTT. It translates to CASSIHPENQPQHF.

The gene calls are TRBV19 and TRBJ1-1; 7 bases are shared with TRBD1. In germline, CDR1 is LNHDA, CDR2 SQIVND (reference sequence). With V trimmed by 3 bases and J by 4 bases, 8 bases remained unmatched. The CDR3 has 15 residues. This CDR3 is CASSIEGQRGTEAFF. As DNA, the CDR3 is TGTGCCAGTAGTATTGAGGGACAGAGGGGCACTGAAGCTTTCTTT.

The rearrangement uses TRBV4-2 and TRBJ2-1, with 8 bases that match TRBD2. V was clipped by 4 bases and J by 0 bases; unmatched bases: 5. CDR1 is LGHNA, CDR2 YNFKEQ, per germline. The CDR3 sequence is 16 residues long. The chain's CDR3 is CASSPLGGASYNEQFF. The CDR3 DNA is TGTGCCAGCAGCCCCCTCGGGGGGGCCTCCTACAATGAGCAGTTCTTC.

This chain joins TRBV6-1 and TRBJ1-1, with 7 bases identical to TRBD1. The CDR3 sequence is 16 residues long. Looked up from germline, CDR1 is MNHNS and CDR2 is SASEGT. Germline trimming cut 2 bases from V and 8 bases from J; bases unmatched to any gene: 14. The CDR3 DNA follows: TGTGCCAGCAGTGAATCGGGGGAGGGGGCAAGAAGGGAAGCTTTCTTT. Translated: CASSESGEGARREAFF.

The V and J genes are TRBV30 and TRBJ2-2, with a possible D match to TRBD1 (5 bases). Trimming took 3 bases from V and 1 from J, leaving 9 bases between them. The CDR3 sequence is 14 residues long. Germline V gives CDR1 GTSNPN, CDR2 SVGIG (reference sequence). The CDR3 sequence is CAWRSTGNTGELFF. In nucleotides, the CDR3 is TGTGCCTGGAGGTCTACAGGGAACACCGGGGAGCTGTTTTTT.

V and J are TRBV10-3 and TRBJ2-7, with D tentatively TRBD1 (5 bases). The CDR3 length is 14 residues. Germline CDR1 ENHRY, CDR2 SYGVKD. Trimming cost V 4 bases and J 2 bases, with 12 bases left between them. The CDR3 nucleotides read TGTGCCATCAGTGCTGACAGTACGACCTACGAGCAGTACTTC. Encoded protein: CAISADSTTYEQYF.

In the case of this clone: The junction shows a germline mismatch at one end, possibly a read error. The chain is built from TRBV18 and TRBJ2-1; D perhaps matches TRBD1 (5 bases). CDR1 and CDR2 from the germline V gene are KGHSH and LQKENI. The length of the CDR3 is 11 residues. CDR3 sequence reads: CASSPDTDKIF. CDR3 bases: TGTGCCAGCTCACCCGACACGGACAAGATCTTC.

The gene calls are TRBV28 and TRBJ2-5; the D is unclear. V lost 6 bases to trimming and J lost 2 bases, with 4 bases between them. The CDR3 is 11 residues long. CDR1 MDHEN and CDR2 SYDVKM come from the germline V gene. In DNA, the CDR3 is TGTGCCAGCAGACGGCAAGAGACCCAGTACTTC. This sequence encodes CASRRQETQYF.

The genes are TRBV7-9 and TRBJ2-7; D not certain. The CDR3 is 13 amino acids. Germline values: CDR1 SEHNR, CDR2 FQNEAQ (reference sequence). V dropped 1 base and J dropped 5 bases, with 9 bases sitting between them. Written as DNA, the CDR3 is TGTGCCAGCAGCTTAGTTTTGGGAAACGAGCAGTACTTC. The encoded protein is CASSLVLGNEQYF.

The chain is built from TRBV7-9 and TRBJ1-6; weak D call: TRBD1 (5 bases). The CDR3 runs to 14 residues. Per the germline V gene, CDR1 is SEHNR and CDR2 is FQNEAQ (reference sequence). The V gene lost 3 bases and the J gene lost 3 bases, with 6 bases spanning the gap. The CDR3 bases are TGTGCCAGCAGCTTGGGGGGCTATAATTCACCCCTCCACTTT. This translates into CASSLGGYNSPLHF. The full variable domain, its missing parts supplied by reference TRBV7-9 and TRBJ1-6, is DTGVSQNPRHKITKRGQNVTFRCDPISEHNRLYWYRQTLGQGPEFLTYFQNEAQLEKSRLLSDRFSAERPKGSFSTLEIQRTEQGDSAMYLCASSLGGYNSPLHFGNGTRLTVT.

The chain links TRBV2 to TRBJ2-6, with TRBD2 identical over 7 bases. The CDR3 spans 16 residues. Germline-derived CDR1 and CDR2 are SNHLY and FYNNEI. Trimming cost V 7 bases and J 3 bases; bases outside gene matches: 9. In DNA, the CDR3 is TGTGCCAGCAATACAGAGGCGGGGGTTGGGGCCAACGTCCTGACTTTC. It yields the protein CASNTEAGVGANVLTF.

V is TRBV11-2 and J is TRBJ2-2; no clear D. Germline-derived CDR1 and CDR2 are SGHAT and FQNNGV. The CDR3 runs to 14 residues. Trimming pared 5 bases from V and 2 bases from J, leaving 9 bases between. The CDR3 region has the DNA TGTGCCAGCAGCCCAAAAAAAAACACCGGGGAGCTGTTTTTT. Its translation: CASSPKKNTGELFF.

This clone was counted only a few times. The rearrangement uses TRBV19 and TRBJ1-6; 9 positions match TRBD1. The CDR3 has 13 amino acids. Germline-derived CDR1 and CDR2 are LNHDA and SQIVND (reference sequence). Trimming removed 6 bases from V and 9 bases from J; junction bases left unmatched: 3. The CDR3 bases are TGTGCCAGTAGGGACAGGGGTAGTTCACCCCTCCACTTT. Translation gives CASRDRGSSPLHF.

The CDR3 nucleotides are TGTGCCAGCAGTTCGCAGGGAGGGTGGTATGGCTACACCTTC. Translating gives CASSSQGGWYGYTF. V is TRBV27 and J is TRBJ1-2, with D possibly matching TRBD1 (5 bases). The CDR3 has 14 amino acids. Germline CDR1 reads MNHEY; CDR2 reads SMNVEV (reference sequence). The ends were cut back, 4 bases at V and 5 bases at J, with 14 bases in the middle.

As for this clone: An end of the junction does not agree with germline; a read error may underlie this. The chain recombines TRBV7-7 with TRBJ1-1; no reliable D call. Germline V gene data show CDR1 as SSHAT and CDR2 as FNYEAQ (reference sequence). This CDR3 is 13 amino acids long. The CDR3 bases are TGTGCTAGCAGCTTCGGGGAGAACACTGAAGCTTTCTTT. Amino acid sequence: CASSFGENTEAFF.

This clone was seen only a few times. V gene TRBV4-2 combines with J gene TRBJ1-2; no clear D. CDR3 length: 16 amino acids. CDR1 LGHNA and CDR2 YNFKEQ come from the germline V gene. The germline V and J ends were trimmed by 0 bases and 6 bases, with 17 bases remaining between them. The CDR3, as DNA: TGTGCCAGCAGCCAAGATGGAGCGGGCCAACGGAATGGCTACACCTTC. This gives the protein CASSQDGAGQRNGYTF.

The chain links TRBV9 to TRBJ1-4; 9 bases agree with TRBD1. CDR3 size: 15 residues. V gave up 4 bases and J gave up 7 bases; unmatched junction bases: 8. CDR1 is SGDLS, CDR2 YYNGEE, per germline. The chain's CDR3 is CASSSRDREFEKLFF. CDR3 nucleotides: TGTGCCAGCAGCTCCCGGGACAGGGAGTTTGAAAAACTGTTTTTT.

This rearrangement joins TRBV18 to TRBJ1-1, with D tentatively TRBD1 (6 bases). The germline V gene has CDR1 KGHSH and CDR2 LQKENI. V lost 4 bases, J lost 2 bases, and 8 bases lay in between. The CDR3 totals 13 residues. The CDR3 sequence is CASSLDSNTEAFF. In DNA, the CDR3 is TGTGCCAGCTCACTGGACAGCAACACTGAAGCTTTCTTT.

The chain links TRBV7-9 to TRBJ2-1; TRBD2 matches 11 bases. After removal of 3 bases from V and 13 bases from J, the junction contained 5 bases not matched to a gene. This CDR3 is 13 amino acids long. Germline V lookup: CDR1 SEHNR, CDR2 FQNEAQ (reference sequence). The CDR3 sequence is CASSLITSGSQFF. CDR3 DNA sequence: TGTGCCAGCAGCTTGATTACTAGCGGGAGCCAGTTCTTC.

The chain links TRBV2 to TRBJ2-2; 9 positions agree with TRBD2. CDR3 length: 13 amino acids. The trim removed 11 bases at V and 6 bases at J, leaving 7 bases unmatched. The V gene's germline CDR1 is SNHLY and CDR2 FYNNEI. CDR3 DNA: TGTGCCGGGACTAGCCTTGAGTCCGGGGAGCTGTTTTTT. Translation: CAGTSLESGELFF. Full variable domain (rest looked up from reference TRBV2 and TRBJ2-2): EPEVTQTPSHQVTQMGQEVILRCVPISNHLYFYWYRQILGQKVEFLVSFYNNEISEKSEIFDDQFSVERPDGSNFTLKIRSTKLEDSAMYFCAGTSLESGELFFGEGSRLTVL.

This clone has a single count. This sequence joins TRBV29-1 and TRBJ1-3, with D hard to call. The germline V gene has CDR1 SQVTM and CDR2 ANQGSEA. Trimming shortened V by 6 bases and J by 0 bases, and 9 bases separated the two germline ends. The CDR3 has 13 residues. The CDR3 here is CSVQLSSGNTIYF. CDR3 nucleotides: TGCAGCGTCCAACTGAGCTCTGGAAACACCATATATTTT.

J is TRBJ1-3 and V is TRBV5-6; no clear D gene. Germline loops: CDR1 SGHDT, CDR2 YYEEEE. V was clipped by 8 bases and J by 0 bases, with 12 bases between them. The CDR3 extends over 14 amino acids. The CDR3 region has the DNA TGTGCCAGTACTCAGATTAACTCTGGAAACACCATATATTTT. The encoded protein is CASTQINSGNTIYF.